This record looks at one TCR beta chain sequence and its context. V was cut by 5 bases and J by 5 bases, with 15 bases left in between. CDR3 length equals 15 residues. Per the germline V gene, CDR1 is SGHAT and CDR2 is FQNNGV. These data originate in a study of cytomegalovirus exposure and HLA in healthy donors. It was with 60 Vbeta and 13 Jbeta primers that the PCR ran. The table came from immunoSEQ multiplex PCR; TCRdb's copy has only in-frame clones and leaves some out. The repertoire consists of 100,000 or so clones, with about 80% occurring once and the leading ten covering around 4.4%. Input material: PBMCs. This chain connects TRBV11-2 to TRBJ1-4; D is perhaps TRBD1 (5 bases). This clonotype was sampled from a man aged 40-49 years in good health and CMV-seronegative. The CDR3 reads CASSPRAGPNEKLFF. Here the CDR3 DNA reads TGTGCCAGCAGCCCACGGGCAGGGCCGAATGAAAAACTGTTTTTT.